The clone carrying this T cell receptor (beta chain) appeared a few times. Its cognate antigen is unknown. The data stem from a study of T-cell memory formation after mild COVID-19. The wider study: Largely donor-specific TCR clusters were found.

A 5'RACE reaction primed in the constant segment made cDNA libraries of TCR alpha and TCR beta, and these carried sample barcodes and UMIs. TCRdb re-analysed the 5' RACE reads in MiXCR, keeping a single row per CDR3 protein. The data show more than 85,000 distinct CDR3 sequences, roughly 11% seen once. Study outcomes and limitations: Clones that shrank (day 15 to 85) were balanced CD4/CD8, whereas later expanders leaned CD4+. Within pre-infection memory, some responding clones were found, suggesting cross-reactive memory joined.

The CDR3 is made up of 16 amino acids. From germline, CDR1 is SNHLY and CDR2 FYNNEI. With 7 bases removed from V and 6 bases from J, the gap between germline ends came to 21 bases. The V call is TRBV2, the J call TRBJ2-2; D is perhaps TRBD2 (7 bases). Sequenced: PBMCs or a T cell subset sorted from them (not recorded which). The TCR originated in a man younger than 30 who had mild COVID-19 (a few samples of this study predate the infection). Cell type and time point are not known. CDR3 region: CASTSTGGGSPGELFF. As DNA, the CDR3 is TGTGCCAGCACCAGCACGGGCGGGGGCTCACCCGGGGAGCTGTTTTTT.